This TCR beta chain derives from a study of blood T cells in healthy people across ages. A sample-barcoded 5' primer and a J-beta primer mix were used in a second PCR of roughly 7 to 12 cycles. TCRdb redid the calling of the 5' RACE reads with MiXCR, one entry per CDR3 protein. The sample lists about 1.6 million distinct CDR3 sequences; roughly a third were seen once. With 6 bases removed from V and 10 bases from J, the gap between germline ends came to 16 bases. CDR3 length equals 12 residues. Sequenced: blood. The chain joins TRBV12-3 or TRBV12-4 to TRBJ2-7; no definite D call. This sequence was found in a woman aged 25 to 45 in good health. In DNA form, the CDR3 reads TGTGCCAGCAGCCCCCCAGTTCCGCCCCAGTACTTC. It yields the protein CASSPPVPPQYF.